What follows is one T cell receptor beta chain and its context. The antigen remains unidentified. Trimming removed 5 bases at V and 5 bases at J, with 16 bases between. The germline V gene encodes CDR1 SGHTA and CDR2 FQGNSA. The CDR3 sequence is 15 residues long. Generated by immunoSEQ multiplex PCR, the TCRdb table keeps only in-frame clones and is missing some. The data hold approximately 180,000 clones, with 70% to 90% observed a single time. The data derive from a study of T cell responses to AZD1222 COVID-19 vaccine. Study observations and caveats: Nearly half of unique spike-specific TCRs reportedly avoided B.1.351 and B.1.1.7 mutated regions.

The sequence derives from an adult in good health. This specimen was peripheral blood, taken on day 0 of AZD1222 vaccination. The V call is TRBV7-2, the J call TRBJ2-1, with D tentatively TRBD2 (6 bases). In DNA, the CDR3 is TGTGCCAGCAGCCCCAGGGCGGGGACCCACAATGAGCAGTTCTTC. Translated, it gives CASSPRAGTHNEQFF.